A selection of T cell receptor beta chains follows, all from one sample in a study of vaccination effects on CD4 cells after COVID-19. Repertoires were generated with immunoSEQ multiplex PCR, while TCRdb's copy carries only in-frame clones and drops some. The sample includes 60,000 to 70,000 clones, approximately 80% of them seen just once. These receptors are not linked to any known antigen. This specimen consisted of CD4+ T cells from PBMCs cultured with HCoV-229E spike peptides, obtained before COVID-19 vaccination. The receptors shown here come from a human donor who received a COVID-19 vaccine. Each CDR3 is given with its conserved first and last residue. The D gene is left open where the match is weak. Clone size is stated in some rows and not others, as once, few, many or a class when expanded.

V gene	J gene	clone size	D gene	CDR3 DNA	CDR3 protein
TRBV4-1	TRBJ1-1	once	-	TGCGCCAGCAGCCAAGGTAGGGGGGGGCAAACTGAAGCTTTCTTT	CASSQGRGGQTEAFF
TRBV2	TRBJ2-2	-	-	TGTGCCAGCAGCGGACTATCCCCCCAAAACACCGGGGAGCTGTTTTTT	CASSGLSPQNTGELFF
TRBV6-5	TRBJ2-1	-	-	TGTGCCAGTCGGCAGGGGCTCTACAATGAGCAGTTCTTC	CASRQGLYNEQFF
TRBV11-3	TRBJ1-1	-	-	TGTGCCAGCAGCTTGGGCAAGAACACTGAAGCTTTCTTT	CASSLGKNTEAFF
TRBV7-2	TRBJ1-2	few	-	TGTGCCAGCAGCTTAAATGGGGCCAGCTATGGCTACACCTTC	CASSLNGASYGYTF
TRBV6-5	TRBJ1-3	-	TRBD1	TGTGCCAGCAGACCACAGGGGCCTTCAGGAAACACCATATATTTT	CASRPQGPSGNTIYF
TRBV5-1	TRBJ2-5	medium-sized	-	TGCGCCAGCAGCTTGGATCGGGCCTACCAAGAGACCCAGTACTTC	CASSLDRAYQETQYF
TRBV28	TRBJ1-2	-	TRBD1	TGTGCCAGCAGTACAGGGGGGTGGGGCTACACCTTC	CASSTGGWGYTF
TRBV9	TRBJ2-3	-	-	TGTGCCAGCAGCGTGATGGGGGGCCGTACATCAGATACGCAGTATTTT	CASSVMGGRTSDTQYF
TRBV3-1/TRBV3-2	TRBJ2-5	-	TRBD2	TGTGCCAGCAGCCAAGTAGGCCAGCGGGGAAGGAGAGAGACCCAGTACTTC	CASSQVGQRGRRETQYF
TRBV14	TRBJ2-2	-	-	TGTGCCAGCAGCCAACAGGGGCGGCTTCTCACCGGGGAGCTGTTTTTT	CASSQQGRLLTGELFF
TRBV9	TRBJ1-6	-	-	TGTGCCAGCAGCGCTGGTTCGGGACTATCGAGCTCCTATAATTCACCCCTCCACTTT	CASSAGSGLSSSYNSPLHF
TRBV6-5	TRBJ2-5	-	-	TGTGCCACCCAGGGGCCATTCGGAGAGACCCAGTACTTC	CATQGPFGETQYF
TRBV6-2/TRBV6-3	TRBJ1-1	-	-	TGTGCCAGCAGTACCCCTTTCAGGGGCACTGAAGCTTTCTTT	CASSTPFRGTEAFF
TRBV6-5	TRBJ2-5	-	TRBD1	TGTGCCAGCAGTTCGACAGGGGGCAAGGAGACCCAGTACTTC	CASSSTGGKETQYF
TRBV6-2/TRBV6-3	TRBJ2-1	-	-	TGTGCCAGCAGTTACCCGGACTGGAACAATGAGCAGTTCTTC	CASSYPDWNNEQFF
TRBV6-4	TRBJ1-6	-	-	TGTGCCAGCGCTGACTCCTATAATTCACCCCTCCACTTT	CASADSYNSPLHF
TRBV5-4	TRBJ1-1	-	-	TGTGCCAGCAGCGCCGGCTTGGTGTCTGGGGGTCAAGCTTTCTTT	CASSAGLVSGGQAFF
TRBV19	TRBJ2-2	-	TRBD1	TGTGCCAGTAGTAACTCAGGGACAGGGTACACCGGGGAGCTGTTTTTT	CASSNSGTGYTGELFF
TRBV6-1	TRBJ1-2	-	TRBD1	TGTGCCAGCAGTGCGACCTCTGGGACAGGGGGAACAAAGGACACCTTC	CASSATSGTGGTKDTF
TRBV9	TRBJ2-3	-	-	TGTGCCAGCAGCGTTGACGGGAGACTTATCACAGATACGCAGTATTTT	CASSVDGRLITDTQYF
TRBV5-1	TRBJ2-3	few	TRBD2	TGCGCCAGTGGGGGACTAGCGGGAAGCACAGATACGCAGTATTTT	CASGGLAGSTDTQYF
TRBV11-2	TRBJ2-5	-	TRBD1	TGTGCCAGCAGCAGGACAGGGTTTCAAGAGACCCAGTACTTC	CASSRTGFQETQYF
TRBV5-6	TRBJ2-5	-	TRBD1	TGTGCCAGCAGCGGGACAACAGGGGTCCAGGAGACCCAGTACTTC	CASSGTTGVQETQYF
TRBV29-1	TRBJ1-1	-	-	TGCAGCGGTGGGGACATTGAAGCTTTCTTT	CSGGDIEAFF
TRBV6-1	TRBJ1-2	-	TRBD1	TGTGCCAGCAGTGAAGTGGAGGGACAGCTCTATGGCTACACCTTC	CASSEVEGQLYGYTF
TRBV30	TRBJ2-1	-	-	TGTGCCTGGAGTGCAGGGTCCTCCTACAATGAGCAGTTCTTC	CAWSAGSSYNEQFF
TRBV28	TRBJ2-1	-	TRBD2	TGTGCCAGCAGCCCCGGGGGGACCCCCAGTTACAATGAGCAGTTCTTC	CASSPGGTPSYNEQFF
TRBV6-4	TRBJ1-1	once	-	TGTGCCAGCTCCGACGAGTTGAACACTGAAGCTTTCTTT	CASSDELNTEAFF
TRBV28	TRBJ2-3	-	-	TGTGCCAGCAGTCTGTTAGATACGCAGTATTTT	CASSLLDTQYF
TRBV5-6	TRBJ2-3	-	-	TGTGCCAGCAGTCTGGGGGGCACAGATACGCAGTATTTT	CASSLGGTDTQYF
TRBV2	TRBJ1-2	-	-	TGTGCCAGCAGCCCGCGGCTTATTGGGGGTGGCTATGGCTACACCTTC	CASSPRLIGGGYGYTF
TRBV19	TRBJ1-1	-	-	TGTGCCAGTAGTCCCCGGGCAGGGCTGGACACTGAAGCTTTCTTT	CASSPRAGLDTEAFF
TRBV7-9	TRBJ2-2	-	-	TGTGCCAGCAGCTTAGTGTGGAAGAACACCGGGGAGCTGTTTTTT	CASSLVWKNTGELFF
TRBV2	TRBJ2-5	-	-	TGTGCCAGCAGCCGGACACAACAAGAGACCCAGTACTTC	CASSRTQQETQYF
TRBV7-3	TRBJ2-1	-	TRBD2	TGTGCCAGCAGCCCACTAGCGGGGGGGTACAATGAGCAGTTCTTC	CASSPLAGGYNEQFF
TRBV25-1	TRBJ2-5	-	-	TGTGCCAGCAGTGATCCCGGGGGCCCACAAGGGACCCAGTACTTC	CASSDPGGPQGTQYF
TRBV19	TRBJ1-5	-	TRBD1	TGTGCCAGTAGTCCTCCGGACAGGGGGATGCAGCCCCAGCATTTT	CASSPPDRGMQPQHF
TRBV5-1	TRBJ2-5	-	-	TGCGCCAGCAGCTTGGGAAGGTCAGGGGGGCAAGAGACCCAGTACTTC	CASSLGRSGGQETQYF
TRBV24-1	TRBJ1-2	-	TRBD1	TGTGCCACCAGGGACGGACAGGGGCATGGCTACACCTTC	CATRDGQGHGYTF
TRBV6-5	TRBJ1-2	-	-	TGTGCCAGCAGTTACCCGGGGAGGGGAGGGTATGGCTACACCTTC	CASSYPGRGGYGYTF
TRBV7-8	TRBJ2-3	-	-	TGTGCCAGCAGCCCACGTTCAGGAGATACGCAGTATTTT	CASSPRSGDTQYF
TRBV19	TRBJ2-1	-	TRBD1	TGTGCCAGTTCCCAGACCGGGACAGGGCAATATGAGCAGTTCTTC	CASSQTGTGQYEQFF
TRBV24-1	TRBJ2-3	-	-	TGTGCCACCAGTGATTTCCGCCGCACAGATACGCAGTATTTT	CATSDFRRTDTQYF
TRBV3-1/TRBV3-2	TRBJ1-6	once	TRBD1	TGTGCCAGCAGCCATCCGCAGGGGGCGAATTCACCCCTCCACTTT	CASSHPQGANSPLHF
TRBV10-3	TRBJ2-3	-	-	TGTGCCATTCCTGGGGGGCGCAGCACAGATACGCAGTATTTT	CAIPGGRSTDTQYF